The TCR beta chain described here comes from a study of response to subunit inactivated influenza vaccine. One entry per CDR3 protein results from TCRdb running MiXCR on the RT-PCR reads. The repertoire has hundreds of thousands of distinct CDR3 sequences, around 22% of them found once; the top ten carry over 9%. Ten or more counts support this clonotype. The antigen remains unidentified. J gave up 9 bases and V 6 bases, and 6 bases lay outside the gene matches. Germline V gives CDR1 MNHEY, CDR2 SVGEGT. The CDR3 length is 14 residues. General observations from the study: Authors suggested each seasonal flu vaccination may recruit only limited numbers of new T cells.

This TCR derives from a man aged 45 to 70 who received an inactivated influenza vaccine. The rearrangement joins TRBV6-2 or TRBV6-3 to TRBJ1-6; 9 nucleotides agree with TRBD1. Sequencing used PBMCs from blood, obtained less than 22 months after vaccination. CDR3 loop: CASRSDRGVSPLHF. Written as DNA, the CDR3 is TGTGCCAGCAGGTCCGACAGGGGGGTTTCACCCCTCCACTTT.